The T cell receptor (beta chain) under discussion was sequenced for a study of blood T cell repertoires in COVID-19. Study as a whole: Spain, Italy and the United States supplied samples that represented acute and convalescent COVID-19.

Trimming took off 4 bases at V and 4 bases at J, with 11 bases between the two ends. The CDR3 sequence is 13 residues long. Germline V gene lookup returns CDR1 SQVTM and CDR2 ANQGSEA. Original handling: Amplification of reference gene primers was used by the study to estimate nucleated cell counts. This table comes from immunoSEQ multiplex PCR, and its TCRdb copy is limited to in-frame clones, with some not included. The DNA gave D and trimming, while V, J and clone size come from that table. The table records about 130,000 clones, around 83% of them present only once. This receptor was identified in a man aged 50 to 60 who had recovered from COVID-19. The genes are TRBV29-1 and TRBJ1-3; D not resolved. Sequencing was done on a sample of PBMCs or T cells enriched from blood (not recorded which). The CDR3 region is CSVGGIGGNTIYF. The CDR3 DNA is TGCAGCGTTGGAGGGATTGGGGGAAACACCATATATTTT.